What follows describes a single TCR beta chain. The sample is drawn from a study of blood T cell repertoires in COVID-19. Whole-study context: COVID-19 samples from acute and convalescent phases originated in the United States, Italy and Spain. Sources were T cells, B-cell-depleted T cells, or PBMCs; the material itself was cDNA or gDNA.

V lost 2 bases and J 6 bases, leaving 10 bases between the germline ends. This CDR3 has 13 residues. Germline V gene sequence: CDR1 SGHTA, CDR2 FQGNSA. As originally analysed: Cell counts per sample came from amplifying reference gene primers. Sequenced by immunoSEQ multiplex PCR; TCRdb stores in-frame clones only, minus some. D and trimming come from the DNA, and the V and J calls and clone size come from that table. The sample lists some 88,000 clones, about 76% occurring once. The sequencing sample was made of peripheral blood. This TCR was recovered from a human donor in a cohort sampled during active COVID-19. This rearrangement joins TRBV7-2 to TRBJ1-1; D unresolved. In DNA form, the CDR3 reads TGTGCCAGCAGCTTATCCCCTTTTTCTGAAGCTTTCTTT. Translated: CASSLSPFSEAFF.